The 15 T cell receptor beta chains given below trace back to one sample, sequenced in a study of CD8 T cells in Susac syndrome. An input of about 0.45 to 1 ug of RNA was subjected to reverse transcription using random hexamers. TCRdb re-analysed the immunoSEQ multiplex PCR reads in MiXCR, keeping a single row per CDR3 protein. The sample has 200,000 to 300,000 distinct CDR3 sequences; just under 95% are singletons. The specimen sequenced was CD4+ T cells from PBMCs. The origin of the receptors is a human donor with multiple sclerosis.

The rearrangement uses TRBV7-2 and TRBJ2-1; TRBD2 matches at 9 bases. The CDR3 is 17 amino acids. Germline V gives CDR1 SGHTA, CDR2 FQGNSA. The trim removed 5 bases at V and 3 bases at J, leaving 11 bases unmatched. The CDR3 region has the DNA TGTGCCAGCAGCCCGCAACATAGCGGGGGAAACTACAATGAGCAGTTCTTC. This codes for CASSPQHSGGNYNEQFF. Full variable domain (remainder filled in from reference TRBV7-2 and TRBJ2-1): GAGVSQSPSNKVTEKGKDVELRCDPISGHTALYWYRQSLGQGLEFLIYFQGNSAPDKSGLPSDRFSAERTGGSVSTLTIQRTQQEDSAVYLCASSPQHSGGNYNEQFFGPGTRLTVL.

CDR3: CASSYARMPRISGANVLTF. The CDR3 DNA follows: TGTGCCAGCAGTTACGCCAGAATGCCCCGAATCTCTGGGGCCAACGTCCTGACTTTC. The chain carries TRBV6-5 and TRBJ2-6, with D hard to call. The V gene's germline CDR1 is MNHEY and CDR2 SVGAGI. The CDR3 loop spans 19 amino acids. Trimming took off 2 bases at V and 0 bases at J, with 17 bases between the two ends.

CDR3 DNA sequence: TGTGCCAGCAGTTCCGCCCCCGGGACAGGTTTTTCAGAAGAGCAGTACTTC. It specifies CASSSAPGTGFSEEQYF. The V gene is TRBV28, the J gene TRBJ2-7; 8 bases agree with TRBD1. The CDR3 covers 17 residues. V shed 4 bases and J 7 bases; nucleotides not matched to a gene: 18. The germline V gene encodes CDR1 MDHEN and CDR2 SYDVKM.

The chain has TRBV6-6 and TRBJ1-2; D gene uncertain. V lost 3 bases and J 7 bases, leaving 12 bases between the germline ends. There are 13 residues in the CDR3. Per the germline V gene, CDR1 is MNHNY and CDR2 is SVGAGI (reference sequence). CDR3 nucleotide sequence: TGTGCCAGCAGTTATCAAGGACGGGGTGGCTACACCTTC. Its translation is CASSYQGRGGYTF.

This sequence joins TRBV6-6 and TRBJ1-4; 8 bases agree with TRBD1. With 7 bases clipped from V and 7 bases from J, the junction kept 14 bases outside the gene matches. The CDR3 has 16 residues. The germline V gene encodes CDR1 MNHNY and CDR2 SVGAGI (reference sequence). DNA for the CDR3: TGTGCCAGCAAGGGCAGGGGGCCCAAAGGGGGTGAAAAACTGTTTTTT. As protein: CASKGRGPKGGEKLFF.

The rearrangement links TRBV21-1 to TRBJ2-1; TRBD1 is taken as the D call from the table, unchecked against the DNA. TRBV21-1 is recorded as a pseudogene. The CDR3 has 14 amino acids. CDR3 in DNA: TGTGCCAGCCTCCGGGGCAGAGAACACAATGAGCAGTTCTTC. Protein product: CASLRGREHNEQFF.

The CDR3 loop reads CASSFPSGGYNEQFF. The CDR3 DNA reads as TGTGCCAGCAGTTTCCCCAGCGGGGGCTACAATGAGCAGTTCTTC. The rearrangement uses TRBV28 and TRBJ2-1; the match to TRBD2 covers 8 bases. CDR1 and CDR2 (germline): MDHEN, SYDVKM. The V segment lost 3 bases and the J segment 3 bases; nucleotides outside the gene matches: 4. The CDR3 length is 15 residues.

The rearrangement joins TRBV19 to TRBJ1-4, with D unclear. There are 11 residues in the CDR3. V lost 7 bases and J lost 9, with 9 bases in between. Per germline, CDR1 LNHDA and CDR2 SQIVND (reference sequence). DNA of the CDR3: TGTGCCAGTAACCTAGAGAAAAAACTGTTTTTT. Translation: CASNLEKKLFF.

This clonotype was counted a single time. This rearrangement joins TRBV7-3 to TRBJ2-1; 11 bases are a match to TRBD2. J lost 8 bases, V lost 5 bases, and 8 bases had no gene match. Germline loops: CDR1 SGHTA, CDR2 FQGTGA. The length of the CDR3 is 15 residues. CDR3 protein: CASSIAGGPGYEQFF. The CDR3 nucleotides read TGTGCCAGCAGCATAGCGGGAGGGCCTGGGTATGAGCAGTTCTTC.

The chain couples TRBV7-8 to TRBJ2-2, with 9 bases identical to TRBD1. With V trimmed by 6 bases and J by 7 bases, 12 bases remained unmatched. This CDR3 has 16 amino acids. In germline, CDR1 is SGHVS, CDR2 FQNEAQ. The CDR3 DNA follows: TGTGCCAGCAGTACTTCCGGGACAGGGTTGATCGGGGAGCTGTTTTTT. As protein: CASSTSGTGLIGELFF.

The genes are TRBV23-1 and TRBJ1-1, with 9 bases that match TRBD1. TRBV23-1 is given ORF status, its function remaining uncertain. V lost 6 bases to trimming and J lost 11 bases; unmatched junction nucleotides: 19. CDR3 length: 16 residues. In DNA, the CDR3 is TGCGCCAGCAGCGCCCCTGATCGACAGGGGGGGTCCGTGGCTTTCTTT. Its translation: CASSAPDRQGGSVAFF.

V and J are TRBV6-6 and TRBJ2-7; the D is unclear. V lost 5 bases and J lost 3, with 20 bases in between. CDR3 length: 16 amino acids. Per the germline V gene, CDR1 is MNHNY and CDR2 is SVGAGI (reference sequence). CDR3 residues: CASSPPDWAGVYEQYF. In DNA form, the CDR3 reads TGTGCCAGCAGTCCCCCAGACTGGGCAGGTGTCTACGAGCAGTACTTC.

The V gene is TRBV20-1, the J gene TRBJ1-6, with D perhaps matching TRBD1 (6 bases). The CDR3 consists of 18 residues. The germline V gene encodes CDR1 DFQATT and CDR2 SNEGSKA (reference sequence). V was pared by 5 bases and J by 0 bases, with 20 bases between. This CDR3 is CSAPKPGQLSSYNSPLHF. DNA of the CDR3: TGCAGTGCTCCTAAACCCGGACAGTTGAGCTCCTATAATTCACCCCTCCACTTT.

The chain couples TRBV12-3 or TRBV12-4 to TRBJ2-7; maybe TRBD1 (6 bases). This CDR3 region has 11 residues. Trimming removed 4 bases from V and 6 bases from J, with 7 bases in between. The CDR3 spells CASSYRAEQYF. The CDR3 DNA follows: TGTGCCAGCAGTTACAGGGCCGAGCAGTACTTC.

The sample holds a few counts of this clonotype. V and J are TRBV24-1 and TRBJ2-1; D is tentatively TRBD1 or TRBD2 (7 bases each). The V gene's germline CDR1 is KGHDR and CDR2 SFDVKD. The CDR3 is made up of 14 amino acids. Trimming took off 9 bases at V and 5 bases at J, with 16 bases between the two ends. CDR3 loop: CATGTQGRDNEQFF. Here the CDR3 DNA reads TGTGCCACCGGAACACAGGGGAGGGACAATGAGCAGTTCTTC.